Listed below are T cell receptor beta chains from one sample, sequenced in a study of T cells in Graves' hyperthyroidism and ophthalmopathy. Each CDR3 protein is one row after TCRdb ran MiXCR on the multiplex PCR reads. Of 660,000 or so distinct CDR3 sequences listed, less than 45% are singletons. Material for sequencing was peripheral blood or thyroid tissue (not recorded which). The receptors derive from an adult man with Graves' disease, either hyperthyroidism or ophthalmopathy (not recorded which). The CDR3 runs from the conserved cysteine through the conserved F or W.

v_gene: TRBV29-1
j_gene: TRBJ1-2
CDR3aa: CSVKWEVGGYTF

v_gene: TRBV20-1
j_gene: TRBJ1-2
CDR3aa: CSAGGTATF

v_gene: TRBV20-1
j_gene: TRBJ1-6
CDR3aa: CSASEATDPNSPLHF

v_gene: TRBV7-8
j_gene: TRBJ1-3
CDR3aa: CASSSGPVSGNTIYF

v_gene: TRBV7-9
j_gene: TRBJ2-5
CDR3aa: CASSGTTGLETQYF

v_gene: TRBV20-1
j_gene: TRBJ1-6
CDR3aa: CSARDWDRINSPLHF

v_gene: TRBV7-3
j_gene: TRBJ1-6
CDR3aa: CASSLVGQVDSPLHF

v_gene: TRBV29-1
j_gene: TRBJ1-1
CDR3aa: CSVGTVNAEAFF

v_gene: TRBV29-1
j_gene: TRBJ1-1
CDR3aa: CSSFQWHMNTEAFF

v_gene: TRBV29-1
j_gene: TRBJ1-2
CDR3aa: CSVGQGIGGNTF

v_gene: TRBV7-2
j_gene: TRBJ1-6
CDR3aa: CASSFRDRGGRSPLHF

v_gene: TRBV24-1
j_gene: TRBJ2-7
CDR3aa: CATYRDRDVLEQYF

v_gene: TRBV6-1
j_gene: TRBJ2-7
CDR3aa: CASSYMGTLGDEQYF

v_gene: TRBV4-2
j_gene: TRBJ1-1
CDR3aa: CASSRGEGEAFF

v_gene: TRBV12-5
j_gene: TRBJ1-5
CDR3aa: CASGTGSNQPQHF

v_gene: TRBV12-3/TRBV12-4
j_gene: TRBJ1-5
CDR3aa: CASSTTGGGRETQHF

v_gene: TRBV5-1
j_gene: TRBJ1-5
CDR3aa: CASSLETGIRAGNQPQHF

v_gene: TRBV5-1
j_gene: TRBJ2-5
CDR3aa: CASSATGLAEQETQYF

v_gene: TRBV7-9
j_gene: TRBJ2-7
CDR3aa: CASSTDRGPTYEQYF

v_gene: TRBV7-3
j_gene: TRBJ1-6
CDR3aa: CANSPLRDRRNSPLHF

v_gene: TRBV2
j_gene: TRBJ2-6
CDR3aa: CASAGTGTGANVLTF

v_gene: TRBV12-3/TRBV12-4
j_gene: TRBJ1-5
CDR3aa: CASSFRSTGYQPQHF

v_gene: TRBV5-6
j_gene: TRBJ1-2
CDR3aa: CASNHRVTYGYTF

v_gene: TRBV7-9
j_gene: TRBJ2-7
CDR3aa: CASNRDSHEQYF

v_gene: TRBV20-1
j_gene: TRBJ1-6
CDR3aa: CSAPRTDKTTTSHF

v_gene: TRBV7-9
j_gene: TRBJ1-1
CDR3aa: CASSPDVAFVAFF

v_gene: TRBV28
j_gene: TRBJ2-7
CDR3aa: CASSLFNTYYEQYF

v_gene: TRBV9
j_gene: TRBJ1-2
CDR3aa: CASSVATWQNYGYTF

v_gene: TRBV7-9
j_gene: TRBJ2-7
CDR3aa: CASSLGGVSEQYF

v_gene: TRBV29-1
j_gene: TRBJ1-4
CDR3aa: CSLGDTNEKLFF

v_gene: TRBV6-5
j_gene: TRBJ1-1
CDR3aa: CASRPRQIMNTEAFF

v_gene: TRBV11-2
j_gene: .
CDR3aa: CASSYMTSGFSGEQFF

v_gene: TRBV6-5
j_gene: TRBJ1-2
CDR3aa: CASTPDRAAYGYTF

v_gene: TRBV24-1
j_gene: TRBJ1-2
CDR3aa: CASSYPARHPNYGYTF

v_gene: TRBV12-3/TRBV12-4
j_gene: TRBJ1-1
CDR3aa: CASSRAQGLVVEAFF

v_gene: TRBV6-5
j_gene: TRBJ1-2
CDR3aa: CASSPGTYGYTF

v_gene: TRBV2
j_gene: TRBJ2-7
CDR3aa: CASSGGEAALEQYF

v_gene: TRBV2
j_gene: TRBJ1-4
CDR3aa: CASRQVEKLFF

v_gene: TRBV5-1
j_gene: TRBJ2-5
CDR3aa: CASSVSSGLAKETQYF

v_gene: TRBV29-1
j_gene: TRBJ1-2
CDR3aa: CSVSTGASGYTF

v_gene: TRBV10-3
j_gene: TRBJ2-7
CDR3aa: CAISPLGQGSYEQYF

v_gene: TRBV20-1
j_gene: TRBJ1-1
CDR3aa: CSARSPGQGEGTEAFF